One and the same sample provided the 22 T cell receptor beta chains below, sequenced in a study of a mutant IDH1 vaccine in newly diagnosed glioma. Using immunoSEQ multiplex PCR, the repertoire was profiled, and TCRdb retains in-frame clones only, with some absent. The data show around 50,000 clones, 84% seen once. Time point defined: week 47, end of study. Vaccine doses each comprised 300 ug of mutant IDH1 20-mer peptide, with topical imiquimod. These receptors' targets are unknown. This specimen consisted of PBMCs, obtained from a glioma patient whose treatment included an IDH1 peptide vaccine. The source of these receptors is a woman in her twenties or thirties with glioma. Some clones in this sample may be carry-over from other donors' samples.

A few counts support this clone. The rearrangement uses TRBV2 and TRBJ2-2, with D perhaps TRBD1 or TRBD2 (6 bases each). V shed 2 bases and J shed 5 bases, with 12 bases lying between them. From germline, CDR1 is SNHLY and CDR2 FYNNEI. The CDR3 sequence is 15 residues long. The chain's CDR3 is CASSEMVGGTGELFF. The CDR3, as DNA: TGTGCCAGCAGTGAAATGGTAGGGGGGACCGGGGAGCTGTTTTTT. The full variable domain, its missing parts supplied by reference TRBV2 and TRBJ2-2, is EPEVTQTPSHQVTQMGQEVILRCVPISNHLYFYWYRQILGQKVEFLVSFYNNEISEKSEIFDDQFSVERPDGSNFTLKIRSTKLEDSAMYFCASSEMVGGTGELFFGEGSRLTVL.

The chain has TRBV6-6 and TRBJ1-2; the D is unclear. This CDR3 has 12 residues. V was pared by 2 bases and J by 8 bases, with 9 bases between. CDR1 is MNHNY, CDR2 SVGAGI, per germline (reference sequence). The CDR3 region has the DNA TGTGCCAGCAGTTACAATCCCGGGGGCTACACCTTC. Protein product: CASSYNPGGYTF.

This clone appeared a single time. The chain employs TRBV10-3 and TRBJ2-5; weak D call: TRBD1 (5 bases). The CDR3 totals 15 residues. V was cut by 5 bases and J by 0 bases, with 13 bases left in between. The germline V gene has CDR1 ENHRY and CDR2 SYGVKD. CDR3 DNA: TGTGCCATCAGTCAGGGTCCTGCGGACCAAGAGACCCAGTACTTC. It translates to CAISQGPADQETQYF.

The CDR3 reads CASSPLGADTQYF. The CDR3 DNA reads as TGTGCCAGCAGCCCATTGGGGGCAGATACGCAGTATTTT. The rearrangement uses TRBV7-6 and TRBJ2-3; either TRBD1 or TRBD2 may fit D (5 bases each). The V end lost 5 bases, the J end lost 4 bases, and 10 bases lay between the germline ends. Germline V gives CDR1 SGHVS, CDR2 FNYEAQ. CDR3 length: 13 amino acids.

The rearrangement links TRBV12-5 to TRBJ2-2; no definite D call. The germline V and J ends were trimmed by 3 bases and 6 bases, with 5 bases remaining between them. The germline CDR1 and CDR2 sequences are LGHNT and FRNRAP. The CDR3 consists of 12 residues. The CDR3 spells CASGLSSGELFF. In DNA form, the CDR3 reads TGTGCTAGTGGTTTATCCTCCGGGGAGCTGTTTTTT.

V and J are TRBV4-1 and TRBJ1-4; D is possibly TRBD1 (5 bases). V was trimmed by 5 bases and J by 3 bases, leaving 7 bases between them. The CDR3 sequence is 13 residues long. CDR1 MGHRA and CDR2 YSYEKL come from the germline V gene. In DNA form, the CDR3 reads TGCGCCAGCAGCAGGGGCCCTAATGAAAAACTGTTTTTT. Encoded protein: CASSRGPNEKLFF.

This clone has more than one count but fewer than ten. V usage is TRBV5-1 and J usage is TRBJ1-1, with a possible D match to TRBD1 (5 bases). The CDR3 covers 15 residues. With 3 bases removed from V and 5 bases from J, the gap between germline ends came to 17 bases. Germline values: CDR1 SGHRS, CDR2 YFSETQ. The DNA of the CDR3 is TGCGCCAGCAGCTCCTACCAGACAGTAGAGACTGAAGCTTTCTTT. Translation gives CASSSYQTVETEAFF.

The chain couples TRBV30 to TRBJ1-4, with 7 bases matching TRBD1. The CDR3 spans 12 residues. With 5 bases clipped from V and 3 bases from J, the junction kept 0 bases outside the gene matches. Germline CDR1 is GTSNPN and CDR2 is SVGIG (reference sequence). The CDR3 is CAWGQANEKLFF. CDR3 DNA: TGTGCCTGGGGACAGGCTAATGAAAAACTGTTTTTT.

J is TRBJ2-7 and V is TRBV19; D is unresolved. This CDR3 contains 13 residues. Germline CDR1 reads LNHDA; CDR2 reads SQIVND (reference sequence). V was trimmed by 3 bases and J by 3 bases, leaving 9 bases between them. The CDR3 nucleotides are TGTGCCAGTAGTATGAAAGACAACTACGAGCAGTACTTC. The encoded protein is CASSMKDNYEQYF.

The chain carries TRBV19 and TRBJ2-1; 9 bases match TRBD1. Germline V gene sequence: CDR1 LNHDA, CDR2 SQIVND (reference sequence). CDR3 length: 16 amino acids. Trimming removed 7 bases from V and 5 bases from J; junction bases left unmatched: 12. The CDR3 protein is CASTTTRGQGHNEQFF. The CDR3, as DNA: TGTGCCAGTACCACCACGAGGGGACAGGGCCACAATGAGCAGTTCTTC. Combining the CDR3 with reference TRBV19 and TRBJ2-1 gives the whole variable domain DGGITQSPKYLFRKEGQNVTLSCEQNLNHDAMYWYRQDPGQGLRLIYYSQIVNDFQKGDIAEGYSVSREKKESFPLTVTSAQKNPTAFYLCASTTTRGQGHNEQFFGPGTRLTVL.

V usage is TRBV7-9 and J usage is TRBJ2-1; TRBD1 aligns across 7 bases. The J segment lost 5 bases and the V segment lost 3 bases, leaving 7 bases of the junction unmatched. The CDR3 has 15 amino acids. Germline V CDR1 and CDR2: SEHNR, FQNEAQ (reference sequence). The CDR3 protein is CASSFRQGINNEQFF. The CDR3 DNA is TGTGCCAGCAGCTTTCGACAGGGTATCAACAATGAGCAGTTCTTC.

This rearrangement joins TRBV9 to TRBJ1-3; 8 nucleotides match TRBD1. The germline CDR1 and CDR2 sequences are SGDLS and YYNGEE. The CDR3 runs to 16 residues. V lost 3 bases to trimming and J lost 0 bases; unmatched junction nucleotides: 5. For the CDR3, the DNA is TGTGCCAGCAGCGAGGCCACAGGGGGCTCTGGAAACACCATATATTTT. Amino acids: CASSEATGGSGNTIYF.

This sequence joins TRBV2 and TRBJ2-3; 10 nucleotides match TRBD2. V was clipped by 6 bases and J by 1 base; unmatched bases: 1. Germline V lookup: CDR1 SNHLY, CDR2 FYNNEI. This CDR3 contains 14 residues. CDR3 in amino acids: CASSGTSGTDTQYF. The CDR3 DNA is TGTGCCAGCAGCGGGACTAGCGGCACAGATACGCAGTATTTT.

CDR3 residues: CASSQALEAFF. The CDR3 DNA is TGTGCCAGCAGTCAGGCCCTTGAAGCTTTCTTT. This chain links TRBV7-9 with TRBJ1-1; D unclear. Trimming shortened V by 6 bases and J by 7 bases, and 9 bases separated the two germline ends. The length of the CDR3 is 11 residues. CDR1 and CDR2 (germline): SEHNR, FQNEAQ (reference sequence).

The chain employs TRBV19 and TRBJ1-2, with TRBD1 as a possible D gene (5 bases). The germline V gene encodes CDR1 LNHDA and CDR2 SQIVND (reference sequence). Trimming stripped 10 bases from V and 5 bases from J, with 14 bases between. CDR3 size: 12 residues. As DNA, the CDR3 is TGTGCCACCCTGCAGGGCGGATATGGCTACACCTTC. Its translation: CATLQGGYGYTF.

This clone occurred once. The chain couples TRBV9 to TRBJ2-3, with TRBD2 matching 8 bases. V lost 1 base, J lost 2 bases, and 6 bases stayed unmatched. The CDR3 sequence is 16 residues long. Germline V gene data show CDR1 as SGDLS and CDR2 as YYNGEE. Here the CDR3 reads CASSVTVGRATDTQYF. In DNA form, the CDR3 reads TGTGCCAGCAGCGTAACGGTCGGGAGGGCCACAGATACGCAGTATTTT.

The chain is built from TRBV15 and TRBJ1-2, with 7 bases matching TRBD1. V was pared by 5 bases and J by 0 bases, with 3 bases of the junction left unmatched. CDR1 and CDR2 (germline): LNHNV, YYDKDF (reference sequence). This CDR3 has 14 residues. CDR3: CATSAQGANYGYTF. CDR3 in DNA: TGTGCCACCAGCGCGCAGGGGGCTAACTATGGCTACACCTTC. The entire variable domain, with the rest obtained from reference TRBV15 and TRBJ1-2, is as follows: DAMVIQNPRYQVTQFGKPVTLSCSQTLNHNVMYWYQQKSSQAPKLLFHYYDKDFNNEADTPDNFQSRRPNTSFCFLDIRSPGLGDTAMYLCATSAQGANYGYTFGSGTRLTVV.

This clone has just one count. The CDR3 nucleotides are TGCGCCAGCAGCGTGGGACCGGAGGCCAATCAGCCCCAGCATTTT. Amino acid sequence: CASSVGPEANQPQHF. The V gene is TRBV5-1, the J gene TRBJ1-5; tentative D call: TRBD1 (5 bases). Germline lookup yields CDR1 SGHRS and CDR2 YFSETQ. With 4 bases removed from V and 3 bases from J, the gap between germline ends came to 14 bases. The CDR3 has 15 residues.

This chain joins TRBV4-2 and TRBJ2-7, with 16 nucleotides matching TRBD2. After removal of 4 bases from V and 0 bases from J, the junction contained 6 bases not matched to a gene. The germline gives CDR1 LGHNA, CDR2 YNFKEQ. The CDR3 is 18 residues long. The CDR3 DNA follows: TGTGCCAGCAGCCCAGGGACTAGCGGGAGGGGTACCTCCTACGAGCAGTACTTC. This encodes CASSPGTSGRGTSYEQYF.

V and J are TRBV6-1 and TRBJ1-2; maybe TRBD1 (5 bases). Germline-derived CDR1 and CDR2 are MNHNS and SASEGT. V dropped 3 bases and J dropped 6 bases, with 14 bases sitting between them. CDR3 length: 14 residues. As DNA, the CDR3 is TGTGCCAGCAGTGAGGCTTCGAGAGGGGATGGCTACACCTTC. The encoded protein is CASSEASRGDGYTF.

The rearrangement joins TRBV5-4 to TRBJ1-1; no firm D call. V was clipped by 2 bases and J by 1 base, with 12 bases between them. CDR1 and CDR2 (germline): SGHNT, YYREEE (reference sequence). CDR3 size: 15 residues. The CDR3 spells CASSFSGGKNTEAFF. DNA of the CDR3: TGTGCCAGCAGCTTCAGCGGAGGGAAGAACACTGAAGCTTTCTTT.

The genes are TRBV9 and TRBJ1-5, with D possibly being TRBD1 (6 bases). CDR3 length: 15 amino acids. Germline V gives CDR1 SGDLS, CDR2 YYNGEE. V lost 3 bases and J 5 bases, leaving 15 bases between the germline ends. The CDR3 nucleotides are TGTGCCAGCAGCGAATTCCGGGACACGGATCAGCCCCAGCATTTT. Its protein product is CASSEFRDTDQPQHF. Filled out from reference TRBV9 and TRBJ1-5, the complete variable domain reads DSGVTQTPKHLITATGQRVTLRCSPRSGDLSVYWYQQSLDQGLQFLIQYYNGEERAKGNILERFSAQQFPDLHSELNLSSLELGDSALYFCASSEFRDTDQPQHFGDGTRLSIL.